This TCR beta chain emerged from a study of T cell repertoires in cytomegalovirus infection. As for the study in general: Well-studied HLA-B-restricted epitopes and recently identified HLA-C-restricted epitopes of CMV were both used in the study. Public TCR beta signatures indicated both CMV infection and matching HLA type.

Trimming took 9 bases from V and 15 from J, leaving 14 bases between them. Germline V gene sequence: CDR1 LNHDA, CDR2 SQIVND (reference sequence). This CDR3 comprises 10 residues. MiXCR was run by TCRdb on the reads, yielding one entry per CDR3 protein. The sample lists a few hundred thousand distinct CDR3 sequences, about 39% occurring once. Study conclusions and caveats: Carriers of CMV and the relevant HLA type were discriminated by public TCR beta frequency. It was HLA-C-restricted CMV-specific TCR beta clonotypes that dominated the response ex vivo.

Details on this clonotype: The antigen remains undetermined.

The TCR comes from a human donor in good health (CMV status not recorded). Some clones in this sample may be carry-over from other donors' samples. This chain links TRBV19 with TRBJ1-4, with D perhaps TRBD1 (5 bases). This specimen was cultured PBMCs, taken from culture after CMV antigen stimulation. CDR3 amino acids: CASPPGRMFF. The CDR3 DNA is TGTGCCAGCCCCCCGGGACGGATGTTTTTT.